This TCR beta chain was sequenced for a study of T-cell reconstitution after alpha-beta-depleted transplantation in children. The CDR3 runs to 13 residues. The ends were cut back, 0 bases at V and 5 bases at J, with 8 bases in the middle. Germline V gene data show CDR1 as SEHNR and CDR2 as FQNEAQ (reference sequence). Preparation of the TCRbeta library involved a method that used unique molecular identifiers. TCRdb reanalysed the PCR reads using MiXCR and keeps one entry per CDR3 protein. The table has roughly 100,000 distinct CDR3 sequences, roughly 8% seen once. The TCR originated in a human donor who donated a stem cell graft to a child with congenital amegakaryocytic thrombocytopenia. The chain is built from TRBV7-9 and TRBJ2-7; D is ambiguous. The source material was PBMCs from the stem cell graft donor, sampled from the stem cell graft. CDR3 amino acids: CASSLAAVHEQYF. CDR3 nucleotide sequence: TGTGCCAGCAGCTTAGCGGCAGTACACGAGCAGTACTTC.